Listed below are T cell receptor beta chains from one sample, sequenced in a study of blood T cell repertoires in COVID-19. The data were produced by immunoSEQ multiplex PCR, yet TCRdb's version contains in-frame clones alone and is incomplete. Among roughly 120,000 clones listed, 90% were seen once. Material: peripheral blood. These receptors were taken from a human donor in a cohort sampled during active COVID-19. The CDR3 runs from the conserved cysteine through the conserved F or W. A D gene is named only where the DNA matches it firmly. The listing skips clone size in some rows; elsewhere it reads once, few, many or a size class.

. | few | TRBJ1-5 | TRBV19 | CASNSQRGNQPQHF | TGTGCCAGTAACTCACAGAGGGGCAATCAGCCCCAGCATTTT
TRBD2 | few | TRBJ2-1 | TRBV4-1 | CASSQSPGTSGYNEQFF | TGCGCCAGCAGCCAATCACCCGGGACTAGCGGCTACAATGAGCAGTTCTTC
. | . | TRBJ1-1 | TRBV9 | CASSPRGENTEAFF | TGTGCCAGCAGCCCCCGGGGAGAGAACACTGAAGCTTTCTTT
TRBD2 | . | TRBJ2-5 | TRBV2 | CASRVIWRLAGRQETQYF | TGTGCCAGCCGAGTCATATGGAGACTAGCGGGACGGCAAGAGACCCAGTACTTC
. | . | TRBJ2-1 | TRBV9 | CASSVGRQVLRNEQFF | TGTGCCAGCAGCGTAGGGAGGCAGGTCCTCCGCAATGAGCAGTTCTTC
. | . | TRBJ1-1 | TRBV2 | CATRQENTEAFF | TGTGCCACCAGACAGGAGAACACTGAAGCTTTCTTT
. | . | TRBJ2-2 | TRBV24-1 | CATSDLTGSGELFF | TGTGCCACCAGTGATTTGACCGGGTCCGGGGAGCTGTTTTTT
. | . | TRBJ2-7 | TRBV3-1/TRBV3-2 | CASSHSRGSEQYF | TGTGCCAGCAGCCATTCAAGAGGCTCCGAGCAGTACTTC
. | . | TRBJ1-2 | TRBV6-5 | CASSYLVTGIHGYTF | TGTGCCAGCAGTTACCTTGTGACGGGAATACATGGCTACACCTTC
. | . | TRBJ1-5 | TRBV7-9 | CASSLVTPSTGGNQPQHF | TGTGCCAGCAGCTTAGTAACCCCATCGACGGGGGGCAATCAGCCCCAGCATTTT
TRBD2 | . | TRBJ2-2 | TRBV5-1 | CASSLLAGGNTGELFF | TGCGCCAGCAGCTTGCTAGCGGGAGGGAACACCGGGGAGCTGTTTTTT
TRBD2 | . | TRBJ2-2 | TRBV6-2/TRBV6-3 | CASSTGGGTGELFF | TGTGCCAGCAGTACGGGCGGGGGCACCGGGGAGCTGTTTTTT
. | . | TRBJ1-1 | TRBV29-1 | CSAREVGRQTEAFF | TGCAGCGCTAGGGAGGTAGGGAGACAAACTGAAGCTTTCTTT
TRBD1 | once | TRBJ2-2 | TRBV7-6 | CASSRWTGGTGELFF | TGTGCCAGCAGCCGGTGGACAGGCGGCACCGGGGAGCTGTTTTTT
TRBD1 | few | TRBJ1-5 | TRBV5-1 | CASSVQGAAGQPQHF | TGCGCCAGCAGTGTACAGGGGGCTGCGGGGCAGCCCCAGCATTTT
. | once | TRBJ1-2 | TRBV3-1/TRBV3-2 | CASSSTGGGAFNGYTF | TGTGCCAGCAGCTCAACTGGGGGGGGCGCATTTAATGGCTACACCTTC
. | . | TRBJ1-5 | TRBV6-1 | CASSGTPAGRFNQPQHF | TGTGCCAGCAGTGGAACCCCGGCAGGGAGGTTCAATCAGCCCCAGCATTTT
. | . | TRBJ2-5 | TRBV18 | CASSPAGSWDQTQYF | TGTGCCAGCTCACCAGCAGGGTCTTGGGATCAGACCCAGTACTTC
TRBD2 | few | TRBJ2-7 | TRBV24-1 | CATETLAGASYEQYF | TGTGCCACCGAGACTCTAGCGGGGGCATCCTACGAGCAGTACTTC
. | . | TRBJ1-1 | TRBV6-5 | CASRSPGVGEAFF | TGTGCCAGCAGGTCACCAGGGGTTGGTGAAGCTTTCTTT
. | . | TRBJ1-1 | TRBV7-9 | CASSLEEHTEAFF | TGTGCCAGCAGCTTAGAGGAGCACACTGAAGCTTTCTTT
TRBD2 | once | TRBJ2-5 | TRBV5-1 | CASSARAGSGETQYF | TGCGCCAGCAGCGCCCGAGCGGGGTCGGGAGAGACCCAGTACTTC
TRBD1 | . | TRBJ1-1 | TRBV5-5 | CASSLWTGALEAFF | TGTGCCAGCAGCCTTTGGACAGGGGCTCTTGAAGCTTTCTTT
TRBD1 | . | TRBJ1-1 | TRBV19 | CASTIPGGWSTEAFF | TGTGCCAGTACCATTCCAGGGGGTTGGAGCACTGAAGCTTTCTTT
TRBD1 | once | TRBJ1-2 | TRBV7-2 | CASSDRGLSYTF | TGTGCCAGCAGCGACAGGGGGCTGAGCTACACCTTC
. | . | TRBJ1-3 | TRBV4-1 | CASSQAGSGNTIYF | TGCGCCAGCAGCCAAGCGGGCTCTGGAAACACCATATATTTT
TRBD2 | . | TRBJ2-3 | TRBV9 | CASSLLAGGRTDTQYF | TGTGCCAGCAGCCTGTTGGCGGGGGGGCGCACAGATACGCAGTATTTT
TRBD1 | . | TRBJ1-2 | TRBV27 | CASSWDRGLDYIF | TGTGCCAGCAGTTGGGACAGGGGCCTCGACTACATCTTC
TRBD1 | . | TRBJ1-1 | TRBV6-6 | CASSYSPGQGLEAFF | TGTGCCAGCAGTTACTCCCCGGGACAGGGATTGGAAGCTTTCTTT
TRBD2 | once | TRBJ2-7 | TRBV19 | CASRLTSGVFYEQYF | TGTGCCAGTAGGCTTACTAGCGGGGTATTTTACGAGCAGTACTTC
TRBD1 | . | TRBJ2-1 | TRBV7-3 | CASSWGTGAVYNEQFF | TGTGCCAGCAGCTGGGGGACAGGGGCGGTCTACAATGAGCAGTTCTTC
TRBD1 | . | TRBJ2-1 | TRBV25-1 | CASSDPLRQGTYNEQFF | TGTGCCAGCAGTGACCCTTTACGACAGGGGACCTACAATGAGCAGTTCTTC
TRBD2 | . | TRBJ2-3 | TRBV19 | CASSIFPSGRAVSTDTQYF | TGTGCCAGTAGTATCTTTCCTAGCGGGAGGGCCGTAAGCACAGATACGCAGTATTTT
TRBD1 | . | TRBJ1-5 | TRBV6-5 | CASSSDRAGNQPQHF | TGTGCCAGCAGTTCGGACAGGGCAGGCAATCAGCCCCAGCATTTT
. | . | TRBJ2-1 | TRBV19 | CASSTLLGYNEQFF | TGTGCCAGTAGTACCTTACTAGGGTACAATGAGCAGTTCTTC
TRBD1 | . | TRBJ2-3 | TRBV5-4 | CASSLPGTASTDTQYF | TGTGCCAGCAGCTTGCCTGGGACAGCTAGCACAGATACGCAGTATTTT
. | . | TRBJ2-5 | TRBV7-2 | CASSLSRVGGQETQYF | TGTGCCAGCAGCTTAAGTCGAGTCGGGGGACAAGAGACCCAGTACTTC
. | . | TRBJ1-1 | TRBV19 | CASSYYRNSEAFF | TGTGCCAGTAGTTACTATCGTAACTCTGAAGCTTTCTTT
TRBD2 | . | TRBJ2-3 | TRBV5-1 | CASSWGLAGGPDTQYF | TGCGCCAGCAGCTGGGGACTAGCGGGGGGGCCAGATACGCAGTATTTT
. | . | TRBJ2-7 | TRBV24-1 | CATVGQKGYEQYF | TGTGCCACGGTAGGACAGAAAGGATACGAGCAGTACTTC
. | . | TRBJ2-3 | TRBV5-1 | CASTQGHSTDTQYF | TGCGCCAGCACTCAGGGACACAGCACAGATACGCAGTATTTT
TRBD2 | . | TRBJ2-5 | TRBV19 | CASSTGLAGAETQYF | TGTGCCAGTAGTACCGGACTAGCGGGAGCAGAGACCCAGTACTTC
. | . | TRBJ1-5 | TRBV28 | CASTGQSGQPQHF | TGTGCCAGCACAGGACAGAGCGGTCAGCCCCAGCATTTT
TRBD2 | . | TRBJ2-3 | TRBV5-4 | CASSFSGGRMDTQYF | TGTGCCAGCAGCTTTAGCGGGGGCCGAATGGATACGCAGTATTTT
. | . | TRBJ2-1 | TRBV20-1 | CSASPPTVGQFF | TGCAGTGCTAGTCCCCCGACAGTCGGGCAGTTCTTC
TRBD1 | . | TRBJ2-3 | TRBV4-2 | CASSQGGVRGQVTDTQYF | TGTGCCAGCAGCCAAGGAGGGGTCAGGGGGCAGGTCACAGATACGCAGTATTTT
. | . | TRBJ2-7 | TRBV21-1 | CASSKARRVPPRNEQYF | TGTGCCAGCAGCAAAGCTCGGCGGGTCCCCCCGAGGAACGAGCAGTACTTC
TRBD2 | . | TRBJ2-1 | TRBV7-3 | CASGTSGGNEQFF | TGTGCCAGCGGGACTAGCGGGGGAAATGAGCAGTTCTTC
TRBD1 | . | TRBJ2-2 | TRBV7-2 | CASSYRGFRGLHGELFF | TGTGCCAGCAGCTACCGAGGGTTCAGGGGGCTTCACGGGGAGCTGTTTTTT
TRBD2 | . | TRBJ2-7 | TRBV3-1/TRBV3-2 | CASSHRGLAGGPGEQYF | TGTGCCAGCAGCCATCGCGGACTAGCGGGAGGGCCGGGAGAGCAGTACTTC
. | . | TRBJ2-7 | TRBV9 | CASSPRTAYSYEQYF | TGTGCCAGCAGCCCACGGACAGCGTACTCCTACGAGCAGTACTTC
. | . | TRBJ2-5 | TRBV10-3 | CATALRTNPQETQYF | TGTGCCACAGCATTAAGGACAAACCCCCAAGAGACCCAGTACTTC
TRBD1 | . | TRBJ2-7 | TRBV11-2 | CASSPRTGGAYEQYF | TGTGCCAGCAGCCCTAGGACAGGGGGCGCCTACGAGCAGTACTTC